The clone carrying this T cell receptor (beta chain) has more than one count but fewer than ten. Its target is unknown. These data belong to a study of blood T cells in healthy people across ages. Study-wide points: The fall in TCR beta diversity per million T cells was roughly linear with age.

Primed by a sample-barcoded 5' primer and a J-beta primer mix, a second PCR proceeded for 7 to 11 cycles. Each CDR3 protein is one row after TCRdb ran MiXCR on the 5' RACE reads. The table shows about 320,000 distinct CDR3 sequences, with around 30% occurring only once. This receptor was obtained from a woman in her 70s in good health. Material for sequencing was blood.

Here the CDR3 DNA reads TGTGCCAGTAGTATGGTCGGGAGGTGGGGACAGACGACCCGGGAGCTGTTTTTT. As protein: CASSMVGRWGQTTRELFF. This chain links TRBV19 with TRBJ2-2; possibly TRBD1 or TRBD2 for D (7 bases each). Deletions cut 3 bases from V and 9 bases from J, with 26 bases between. This CDR3 is built from 18 residues. Per the germline V gene, CDR1 is LNHDA and CDR2 is SQIVND (reference sequence).